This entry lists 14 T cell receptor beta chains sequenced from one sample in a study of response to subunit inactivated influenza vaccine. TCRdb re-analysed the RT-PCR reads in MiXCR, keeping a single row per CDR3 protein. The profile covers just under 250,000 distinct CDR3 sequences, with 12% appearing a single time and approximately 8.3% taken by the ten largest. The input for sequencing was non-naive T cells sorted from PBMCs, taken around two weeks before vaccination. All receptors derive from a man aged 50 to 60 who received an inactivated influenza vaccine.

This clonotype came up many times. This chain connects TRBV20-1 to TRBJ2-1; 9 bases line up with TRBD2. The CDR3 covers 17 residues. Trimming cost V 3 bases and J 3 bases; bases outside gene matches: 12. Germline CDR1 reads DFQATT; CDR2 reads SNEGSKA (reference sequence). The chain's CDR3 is CSASDFGPSGIYNEQFF. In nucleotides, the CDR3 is TGCAGTGCTAGTGATTTTGGCCCTAGCGGGATCTACAATGAGCAGTTCTTC.

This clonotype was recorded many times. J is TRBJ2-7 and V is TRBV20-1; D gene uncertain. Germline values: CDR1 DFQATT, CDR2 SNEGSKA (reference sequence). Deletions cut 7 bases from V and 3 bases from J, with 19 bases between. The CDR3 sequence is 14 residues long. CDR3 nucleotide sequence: TGCAGTGTTTATGCAGGTAATGGCGGCTACGAGCAGTACTTC. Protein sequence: CSVYAGNGGYEQYF.

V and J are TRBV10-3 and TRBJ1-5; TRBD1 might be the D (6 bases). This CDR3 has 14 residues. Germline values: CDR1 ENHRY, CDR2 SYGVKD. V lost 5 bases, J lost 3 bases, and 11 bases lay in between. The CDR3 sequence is CAISLDRTNQPQHF. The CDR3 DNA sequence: TGTGCCATCAGTCTTGACAGGACCAATCAGCCCCAGCATTTT.

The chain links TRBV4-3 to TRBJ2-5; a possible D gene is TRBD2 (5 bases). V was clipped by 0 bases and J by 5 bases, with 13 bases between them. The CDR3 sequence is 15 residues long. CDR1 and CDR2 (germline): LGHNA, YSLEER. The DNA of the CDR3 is TGCGCCAGCAGCCAAGACTTTGAGGGAAGCGAGACCCAGTACTTC. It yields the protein CASSQDFEGSETQYF.

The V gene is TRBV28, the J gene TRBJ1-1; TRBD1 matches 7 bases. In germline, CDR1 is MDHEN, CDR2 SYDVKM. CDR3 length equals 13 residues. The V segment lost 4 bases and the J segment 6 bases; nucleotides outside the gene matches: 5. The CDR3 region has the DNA TGTGCCAGCAGTTCGCATACAGGGGCTGAAGCTTTCTTT. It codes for CASSSHTGAEAFF. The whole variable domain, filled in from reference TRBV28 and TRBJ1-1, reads DVKVTQSSRYLVKRTGEKVFLECVQDMDHENMFWYRQDPGLGLRLIYFSYDVKMKEKGDIPEGYSVSREKKERFSLILESASTNQTSMYLCASSSHTGAEAFFGQGTRLTVV.

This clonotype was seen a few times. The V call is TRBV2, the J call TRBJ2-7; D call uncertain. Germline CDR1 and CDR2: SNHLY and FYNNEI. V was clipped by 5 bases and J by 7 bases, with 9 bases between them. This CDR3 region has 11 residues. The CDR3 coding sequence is TGTGCCAGCAGTCTCAAGGCGGAGCAGTACTTC. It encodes CASSLKAEQYF.

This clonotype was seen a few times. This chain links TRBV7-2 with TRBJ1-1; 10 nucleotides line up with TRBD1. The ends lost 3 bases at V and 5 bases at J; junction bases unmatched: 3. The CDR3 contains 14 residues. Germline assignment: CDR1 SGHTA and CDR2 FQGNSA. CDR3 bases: TGTGCCAGCAGCTTGGACAGGGGGACGACTGAAGCTTTCTTT. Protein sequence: CASSLDRGTTEAFF. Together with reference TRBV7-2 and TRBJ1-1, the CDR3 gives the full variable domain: GAGVSQSPSNKVTEKGKDVELRCDPISGHTALYWYRQSLGQGLEFLIYFQGNSAPDKSGLPSDRFSAERTGGSVSTLTIQRTQQEDSAVYLCASSLDRGTTEAFFGQGTRLTVV.

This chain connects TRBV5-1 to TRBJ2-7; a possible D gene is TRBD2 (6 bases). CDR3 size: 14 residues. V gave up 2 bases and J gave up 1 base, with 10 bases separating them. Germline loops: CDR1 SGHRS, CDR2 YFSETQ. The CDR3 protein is CASSFGGQSYEQYF. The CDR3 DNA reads TGCGCCAGCAGCTTTGGAGGGCAGTCCTACGAGCAGTACTTC.

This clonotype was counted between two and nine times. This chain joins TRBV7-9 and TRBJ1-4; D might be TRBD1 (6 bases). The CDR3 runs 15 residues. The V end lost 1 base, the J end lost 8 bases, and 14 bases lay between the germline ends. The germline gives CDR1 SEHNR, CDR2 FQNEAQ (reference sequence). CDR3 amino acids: CASSLDGTRFEKLFF. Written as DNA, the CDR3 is TGTGCCAGCAGCTTAGACGGGACACGTTTCGAAAAACTGTTTTTT.

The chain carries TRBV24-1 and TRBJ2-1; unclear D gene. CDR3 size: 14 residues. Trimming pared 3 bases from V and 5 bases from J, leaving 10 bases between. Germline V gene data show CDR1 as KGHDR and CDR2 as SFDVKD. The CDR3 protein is CATSDILWDNEQFF. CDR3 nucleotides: TGTGCCACCAGTGATATTTTGTGGGACAATGAGCAGTTCTTC.

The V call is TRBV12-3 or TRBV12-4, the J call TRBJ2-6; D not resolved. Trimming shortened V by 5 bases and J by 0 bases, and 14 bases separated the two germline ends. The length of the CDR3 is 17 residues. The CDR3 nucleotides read TGTGCCAGCAGTCAGGCTTTCCTTAGCTCTGGGGCCAACGTCCTGACTTTC. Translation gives CASSQAFLSSGANVLTF.

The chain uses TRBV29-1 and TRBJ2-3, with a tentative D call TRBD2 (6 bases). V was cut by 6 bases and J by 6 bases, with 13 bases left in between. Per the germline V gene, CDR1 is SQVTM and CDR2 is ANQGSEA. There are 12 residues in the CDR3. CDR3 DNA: TGCAGCGTACGGGGCGGGGCTGATACGCAGTATTTT. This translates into CSVRGGADTQYF.

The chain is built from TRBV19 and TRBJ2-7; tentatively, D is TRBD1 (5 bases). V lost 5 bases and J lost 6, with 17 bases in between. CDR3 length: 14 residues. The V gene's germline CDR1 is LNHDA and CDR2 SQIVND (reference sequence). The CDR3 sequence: CASSSDILGSEQYF. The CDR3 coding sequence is TGTGCCAGTAGTTCGGACATCCTGGGGTCCGAGCAGTACTTC.

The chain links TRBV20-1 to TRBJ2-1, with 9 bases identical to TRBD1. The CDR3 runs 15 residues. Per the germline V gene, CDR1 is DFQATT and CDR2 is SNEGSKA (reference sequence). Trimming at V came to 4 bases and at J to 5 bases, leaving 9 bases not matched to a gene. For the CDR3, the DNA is TGCAGTGCTACAATATACCGGACAGGGGACAATGAGCAGTTCTTC. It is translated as CSATIYRTGDNEQFF.